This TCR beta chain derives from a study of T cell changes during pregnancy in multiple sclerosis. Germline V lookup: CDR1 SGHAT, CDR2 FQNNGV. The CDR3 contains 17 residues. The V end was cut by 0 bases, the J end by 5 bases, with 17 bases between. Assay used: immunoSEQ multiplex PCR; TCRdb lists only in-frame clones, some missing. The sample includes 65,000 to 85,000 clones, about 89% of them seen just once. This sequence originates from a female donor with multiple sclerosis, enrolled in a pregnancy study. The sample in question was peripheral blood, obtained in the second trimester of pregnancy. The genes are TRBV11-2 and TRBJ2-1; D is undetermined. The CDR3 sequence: CASSLDRVLGRHNEQFF. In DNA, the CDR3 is TGTGCCAGCAGCTTAGATCGGGTATTAGGTCGGCACAATGAGCAGTTCTTC.